Sequencing of this TCR beta chain was carried out in a study of blood T cell repertoires in COVID-19. Overall study: Whether acute or convalescent, the COVID-19 samples came from the United States, Italy and Spain. T cells, B-cell-depleted T cells, or PBMCs provided the cDNA or gDNA that served as material.

Per the original data handling: Estimated nucleated cell counts came from reference gene primer amplification. Data came from immunoSEQ multiplex PCR; TCRdb stores just in-frame clones and leaves some out. That table is the source of V, J and clone size, and D and trimming were worked out from the DNA. The sample lists around 100,000 clones; 87% were seen once. Looked up from germline, CDR1 is MNHEY and CDR2 is SVGAGI. V lost 5 bases and J 8 bases, leaving 12 bases between the germline ends. This CDR3 is 12 amino acids long. This TCR derives from a man between 50 and 59 years old in a cohort sampled during active COVID-19. The chain employs TRBV6-5 and TRBJ1-2; D remains unclear. Material for sequencing was peripheral blood. This CDR3 is CASSRRGQGYTF. CDR3 coding DNA: TGTGCCAGCAGTCGACGGGGTCAGGGCTACACCTTC.